This T cell receptor (beta chain) was identified during a study of regulatory dendritic cells for organ transplantation. Notes on the study in general: Resting memory CD8+ T cells held the most alloreactive clonotypes. Naive T cells showed high diversity, memory cells less, memory CD8+ least.

Data came from immunoSEQ multiplex PCR; TCRdb stores just in-frame clones and leaves some out. The data contain 8,500 to 13,000 clones, approximately 70% of them singletons. V gave up 4 bases and J gave up 3 bases; unmatched junction bases: 18. The CDR3 covers 18 residues. The germline gives CDR1 MNHEY, CDR2 SMNVEV (reference sequence). With respect to this clone: Its antigen remains unknown.

The sample taken for sequencing was memory CD8+ T cells from blood. Indicated subset: CD45RO+ memory T cells. The TCR comes from a human donor in good health. The gene calls are TRBV27 and TRBJ2-7, with TRBD1 matching over 7 bases. CDR3 amino acids: CASSSPRLTGVSFYEQYF. The CDR3 region has the DNA TGTGCCAGCAGTTCCCCCCGTCTCACAGGGGTCTCCTTCTACGAGCAGTACTTC.